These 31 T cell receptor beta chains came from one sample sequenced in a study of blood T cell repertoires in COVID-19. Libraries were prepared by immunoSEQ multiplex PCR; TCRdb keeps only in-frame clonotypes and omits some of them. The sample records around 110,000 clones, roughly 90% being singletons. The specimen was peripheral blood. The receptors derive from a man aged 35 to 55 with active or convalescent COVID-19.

The CDR3 protein is CATSYSGSTDTQYF. CDR3 bases: TGTGCCACCAGCTATAGCGGTAGCACAGATACGCAGTATTTT. The chain uses TRBV24-1 and TRBJ2-3, with D possibly TRBD2 on 6 matching bases. V lost 7 bases and J 0 bases, leaving 10 bases between the germline ends. The CDR3 covers 14 residues. Germline CDR1 reads KGHDR; CDR2 reads SFDVKD.

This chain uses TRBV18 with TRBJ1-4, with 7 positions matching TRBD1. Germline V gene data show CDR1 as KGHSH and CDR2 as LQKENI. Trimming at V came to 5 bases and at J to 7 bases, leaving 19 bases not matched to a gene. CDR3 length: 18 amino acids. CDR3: CASSTRTALQGFSEKLFF. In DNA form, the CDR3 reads TGTGCCAGCTCAACAAGGACAGCCCTACAGGGGTTTAGTGAAAAACTGTTTTTT.

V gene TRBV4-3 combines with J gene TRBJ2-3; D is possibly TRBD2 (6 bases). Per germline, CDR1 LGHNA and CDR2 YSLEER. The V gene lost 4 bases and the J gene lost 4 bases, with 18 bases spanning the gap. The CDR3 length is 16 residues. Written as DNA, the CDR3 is TGCGCCAGCAGCCCAACGACTAGTGGAGACGCAGATACGCAGTATTTT. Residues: CASSPTTSGDADTQYF.

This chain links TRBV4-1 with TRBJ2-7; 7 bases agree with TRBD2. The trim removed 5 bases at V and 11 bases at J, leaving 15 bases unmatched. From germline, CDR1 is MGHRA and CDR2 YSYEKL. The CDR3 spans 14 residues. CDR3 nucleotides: TGCGCCAGCAGCGAACAACAGGACCCGGGACTAAAGTACTTC. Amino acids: CASSEQQDPGLKYF.

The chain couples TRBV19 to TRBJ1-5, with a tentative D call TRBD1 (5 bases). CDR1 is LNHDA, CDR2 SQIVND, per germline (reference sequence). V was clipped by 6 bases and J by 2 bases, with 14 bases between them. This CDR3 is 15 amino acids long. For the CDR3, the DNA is TGTGCCAGTAGGCCCCAGGGAGGGGGCAATCAGCCCCAGCATTTT. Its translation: CASRPQGGGNQPQHF. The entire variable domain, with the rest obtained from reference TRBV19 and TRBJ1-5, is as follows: DGGITQSPKYLFRKEGQNVTLSCEQNLNHDAMYWYRQDPGQGLRLIYYSQIVNDFQKGDIAEGYSVSREKKESFPLTVTSAQKNPTAFYLCASRPQGGGNQPQHFGDGTRLSIL.

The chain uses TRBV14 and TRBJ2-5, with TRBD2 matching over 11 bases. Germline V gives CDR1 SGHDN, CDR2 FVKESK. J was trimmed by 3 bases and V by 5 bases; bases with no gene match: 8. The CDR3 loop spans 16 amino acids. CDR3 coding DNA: TGTGCCAGCAGCAGAGGGACTAGCGGCTCCGAAGAGACCCAGTACTTC. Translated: CASSRGTSGSEETQYF.

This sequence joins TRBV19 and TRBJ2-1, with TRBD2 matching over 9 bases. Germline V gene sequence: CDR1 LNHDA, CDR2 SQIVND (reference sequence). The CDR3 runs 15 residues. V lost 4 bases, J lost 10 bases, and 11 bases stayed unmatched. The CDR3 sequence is CASSSSGSAAVEQFF. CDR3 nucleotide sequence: TGTGCCAGTAGTAGTAGCGGGAGCGCCGCGGTGGAGCAGTTCTTC.

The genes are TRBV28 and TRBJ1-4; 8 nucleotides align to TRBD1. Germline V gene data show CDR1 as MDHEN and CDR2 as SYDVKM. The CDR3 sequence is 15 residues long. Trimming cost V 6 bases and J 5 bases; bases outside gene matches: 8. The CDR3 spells CASSNTGGTNEKLFF. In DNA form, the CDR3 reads TGTGCCAGCAGCAATACAGGGGGAACAAATGAAAAACTGTTTTTT.

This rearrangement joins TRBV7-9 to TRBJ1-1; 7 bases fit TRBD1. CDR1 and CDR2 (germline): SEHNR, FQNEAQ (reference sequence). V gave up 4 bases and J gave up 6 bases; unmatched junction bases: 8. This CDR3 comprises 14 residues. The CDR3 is CASSSTGDGPEAFF. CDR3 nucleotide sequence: TGTGCCAGCAGCTCAACAGGGGATGGTCCTGAAGCTTTCTTT.

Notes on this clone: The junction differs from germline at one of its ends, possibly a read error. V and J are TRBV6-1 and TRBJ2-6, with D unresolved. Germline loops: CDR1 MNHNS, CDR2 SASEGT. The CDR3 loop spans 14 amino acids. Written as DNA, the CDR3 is TGTGCCAGCAGTCAAGCTAGTGGGGCCAACGTCCTGACTTTC. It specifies CASSQASGANVLTF.

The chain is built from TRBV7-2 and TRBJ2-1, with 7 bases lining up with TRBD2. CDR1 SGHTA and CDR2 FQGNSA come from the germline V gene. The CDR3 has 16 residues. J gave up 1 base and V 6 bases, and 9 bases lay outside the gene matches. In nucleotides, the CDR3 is TGTGCCAGCAGAGTAGGGCGGGAGCGTTCCTACAATGAGCAGTTCTTC. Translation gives CASRVGRERSYNEQFF.

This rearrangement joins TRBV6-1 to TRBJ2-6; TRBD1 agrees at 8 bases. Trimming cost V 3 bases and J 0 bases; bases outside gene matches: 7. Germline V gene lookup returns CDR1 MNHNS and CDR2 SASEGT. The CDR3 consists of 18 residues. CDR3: CASSEVRGLNSGANVLTF. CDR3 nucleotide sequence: TGTGCCAGCAGTGAGGTCAGGGGGCTGAACTCTGGGGCCAACGTCCTGACTTTC.

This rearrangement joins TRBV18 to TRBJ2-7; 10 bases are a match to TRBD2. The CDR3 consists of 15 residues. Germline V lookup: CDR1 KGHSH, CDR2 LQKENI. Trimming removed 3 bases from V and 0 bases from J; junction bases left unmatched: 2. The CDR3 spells CASSPGTSVSYEQYF. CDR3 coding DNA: TGTGCCAGCTCACCCGGGACTAGCGTCTCCTACGAGCAGTACTTC.

As DNA, the CDR3 is TGTGCCATCAGTGCCGGACAGGGGGATGAAAAACTGTTTTTT. This translates into CAISAGQGDEKLFF. The chain is built from TRBV10-3 and TRBJ1-4; 10 positions agree with TRBD1. The V and J ends lost 4 bases and 6 bases, in that order; junction bases with no gene match: 2. The CDR3 loop spans 14 amino acids. Germline CDR1 ENHRY, CDR2 SYGVKD.

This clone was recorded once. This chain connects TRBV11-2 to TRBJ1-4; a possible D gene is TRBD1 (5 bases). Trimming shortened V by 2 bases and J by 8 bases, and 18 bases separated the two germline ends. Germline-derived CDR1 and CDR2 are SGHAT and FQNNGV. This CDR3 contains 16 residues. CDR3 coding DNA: TGTGCCAGCAGCTTATCCTTTGGGGGAGCGGGCGAAAAACTGTTTTTT. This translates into CASSLSFGGAGEKLFF. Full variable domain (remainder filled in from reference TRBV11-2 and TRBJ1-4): EAGVAQSPRYKIIEKRQSVAFWCNPISGHATLYWYQQILGQGPKLLIQFQNNGVVDDSQLPKDRFSAERLKGVDSTLKIQPAKLEDSAVYLCASSLSFGGAGEKLFFGSGTQLSVL.

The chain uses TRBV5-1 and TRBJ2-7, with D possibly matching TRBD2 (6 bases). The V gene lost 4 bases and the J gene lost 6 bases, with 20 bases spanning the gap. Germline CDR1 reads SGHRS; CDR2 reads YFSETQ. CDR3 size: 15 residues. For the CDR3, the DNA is TGCGCCAGCAGCCCCCCGGGCGGACTACGTCTCGAGCAGTACTTC. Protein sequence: CASSPPGGLRLEQYF.

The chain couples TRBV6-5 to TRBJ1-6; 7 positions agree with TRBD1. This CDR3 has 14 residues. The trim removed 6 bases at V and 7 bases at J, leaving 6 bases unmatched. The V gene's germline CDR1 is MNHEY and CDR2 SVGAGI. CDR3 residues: CASRTGTVNSPLHF. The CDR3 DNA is TGTGCCAGCAGAACCGGGACAGTAAATTCACCCCTCCACTTT.

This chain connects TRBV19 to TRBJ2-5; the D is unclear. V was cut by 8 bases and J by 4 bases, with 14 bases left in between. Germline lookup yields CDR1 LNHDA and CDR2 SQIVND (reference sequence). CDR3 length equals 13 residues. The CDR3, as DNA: TGTGCCAGTCGGCAGGTTCCTGCAGAGACCCAGTACTTC. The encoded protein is CASRQVPAETQYF.

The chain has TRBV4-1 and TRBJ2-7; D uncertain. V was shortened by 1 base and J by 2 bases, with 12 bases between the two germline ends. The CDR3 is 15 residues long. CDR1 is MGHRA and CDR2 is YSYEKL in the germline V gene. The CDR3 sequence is CASSQAQSFTYEQYF. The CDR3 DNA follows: TGCGCCAGCAGCCAAGCACAGAGCTTTACCTACGAGCAGTACTTC.

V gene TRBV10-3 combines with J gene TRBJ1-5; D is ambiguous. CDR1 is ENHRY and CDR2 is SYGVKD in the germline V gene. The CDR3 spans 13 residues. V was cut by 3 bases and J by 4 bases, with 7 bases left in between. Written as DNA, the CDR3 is TGTGCCATCAGTGAAGAGGGAAATCAGCCCCAGCATTTT. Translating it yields CAISEEGNQPQHF.

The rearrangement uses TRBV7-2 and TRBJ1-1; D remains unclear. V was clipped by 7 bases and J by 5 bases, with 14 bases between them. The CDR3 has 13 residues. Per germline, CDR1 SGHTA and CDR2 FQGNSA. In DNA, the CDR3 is TGTGCCAGCATCCCCCCGGGAAGAACTGAAGCTTTCTTT. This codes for CASIPPGRTEAFF.

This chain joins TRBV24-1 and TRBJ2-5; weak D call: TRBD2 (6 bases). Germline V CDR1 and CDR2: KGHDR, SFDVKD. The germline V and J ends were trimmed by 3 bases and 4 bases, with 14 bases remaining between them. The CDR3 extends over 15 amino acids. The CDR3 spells CATSDRLEKGETQYF. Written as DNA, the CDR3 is TGTGCCACCAGTGATCGACTAGAAAAAGGAGAGACCCAGTACTTC.

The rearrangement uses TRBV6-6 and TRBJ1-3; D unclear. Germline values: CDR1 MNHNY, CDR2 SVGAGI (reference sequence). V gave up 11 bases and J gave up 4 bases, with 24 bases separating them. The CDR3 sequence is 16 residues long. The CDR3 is CAVQEVGGVAGNTIYF. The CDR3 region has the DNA TGTGCCGTCCAGGAGGTGGGTGGGGTGGCCGGAAACACCATATATTTT.

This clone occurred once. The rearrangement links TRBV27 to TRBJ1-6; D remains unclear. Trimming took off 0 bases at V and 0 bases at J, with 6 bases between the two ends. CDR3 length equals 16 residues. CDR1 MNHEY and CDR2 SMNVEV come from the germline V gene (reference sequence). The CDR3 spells CASSLSPSSYNSPLHF. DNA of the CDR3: TGTGCCAGCAGTTTATCCCCCAGCTCCTATAATTCACCCCTCCACTTT.

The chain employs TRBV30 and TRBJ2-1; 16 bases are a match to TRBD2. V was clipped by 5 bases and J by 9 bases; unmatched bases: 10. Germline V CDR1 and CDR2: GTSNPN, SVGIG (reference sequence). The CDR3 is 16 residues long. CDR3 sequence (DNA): TGTGCCTGGGGGGGACTAGCGGGAGGGGAAGCAGGTGAGCAGTTCTTC. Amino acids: CAWGGLAGGEAGEQFF.

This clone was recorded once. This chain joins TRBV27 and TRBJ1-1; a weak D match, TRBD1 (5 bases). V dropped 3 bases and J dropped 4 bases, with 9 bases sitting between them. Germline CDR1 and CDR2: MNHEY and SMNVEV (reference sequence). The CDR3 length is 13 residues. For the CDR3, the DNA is TGTGCCAGCAGTTTGAAGGGGCGCACTGAAGCTTTCTTT. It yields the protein CASSLKGRTEAFF.

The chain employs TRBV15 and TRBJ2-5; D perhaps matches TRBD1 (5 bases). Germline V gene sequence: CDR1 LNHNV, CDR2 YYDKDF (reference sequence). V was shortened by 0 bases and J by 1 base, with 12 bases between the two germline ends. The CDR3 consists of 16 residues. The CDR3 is CATSRDRYTGQETQYF. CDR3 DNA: TGTGCCACCAGCAGAGATAGGTACACAGGCCAAGAGACCCAGTACTTC.

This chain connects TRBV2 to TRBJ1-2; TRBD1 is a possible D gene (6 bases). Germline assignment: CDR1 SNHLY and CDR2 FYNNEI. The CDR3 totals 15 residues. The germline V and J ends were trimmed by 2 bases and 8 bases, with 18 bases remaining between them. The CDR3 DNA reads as TGTGCCAGCAGTGAACTGAATTTGGGGGCAGAGGGCTACACCTTC. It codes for CASSELNLGAEGYTF.

Written as DNA, the CDR3 is TGTGCCAGCCGGGCGGCGGGAGAGAACGAGCAGTACTTC. Translation: CASRAAGENEQYF. The V gene is TRBV6-5, the J gene TRBJ2-7; 7 nucleotides match TRBD2. Germline-derived CDR1 and CDR2 are MNHEY and SVGAGI. There are 13 residues in the CDR3. V shed 8 bases, J shed 5 bases, and the junction held 9 bases outside the gene matches.

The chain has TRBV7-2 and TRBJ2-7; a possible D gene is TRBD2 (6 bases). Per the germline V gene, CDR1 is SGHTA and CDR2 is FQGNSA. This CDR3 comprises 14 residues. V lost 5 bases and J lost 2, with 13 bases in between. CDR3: CASSLAGGAYEQYF. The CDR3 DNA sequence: TGTGCCAGCAGCCTCGCCGGCGGGGCCTACGAGCAGTACTTC.

For the CDR3, the DNA is TGTGCCAGCAGCTGGGGGGGCTTAGCGGTTAATTACAATGAGCAGTTCTTC. Translation gives CASSWGGLAVNYNEQFF. V is TRBV11-2 and J is TRBJ2-1, with D possibly TRBD2 on 7 matching bases. Trimming cost V 4 bases and J 4 bases, with 20 bases left between them. CDR1 is SGHAT and CDR2 is FQNNGV in the germline V gene. The CDR3 length is 17 residues.